Listed below are T cell receptor beta chains from one sample, sequenced in a study of Ad26.COV2.S vaccination and SARS-CoV-2 variants. Some clones are missing from TCRdb's copy, which holds only in-frame ones; the method was immunoSEQ multiplex PCR. In the table there are fewer than 400,000 clones, just under 85% of which are singletons. Here the sequenced sample was peripheral blood, taken in a trial of Ad26.COV2.S vaccine versus placebo. All receptors derive from a person aged 18-65 years who received the Ad26.COV2.S COVID-19 vaccine or a placebo. Each CDR3 is given with its conserved first and last residue.

>TRBV28|TRBJ1-1
CASSSPDRQAFF
>TRBV5-4|TRBJ1-4
CASSLWGGNEKLFF
>TRBV29-1|TRBJ2-6
CSVYEAPGANVLTF
>TRBV30|TRBJ1-2
CAGGQNYGYTF
>TRBV11-3|TRBJ2-7
CASSLGDRSYEQYF
>TRBV28|TRBJ1-5
CASSFWGAVQPQHF
>TRBV10-2|TRBJ2-7
CASRGQQNYEQYF
>TRBV5-4|TRBJ1-1
CASSRPGMNTEAFF
>TRBV7-8|TRBJ1-2
CATLSREGYGYTF
>TRBV5-1|TRBJ1-2
CASSISPGSGGYTF
>TRBV28|TRBJ2-6
CASSLHSGANVLTF
>TRBV4-2|TRBJ2-1
CASSQVRSEQFF
>TRBV5-1|TRBJ1-4
CASSLSAGGTGPLNEKLFF
>TRBV5-1|TRBJ2-5
CASSVTSGGPGGETQYF